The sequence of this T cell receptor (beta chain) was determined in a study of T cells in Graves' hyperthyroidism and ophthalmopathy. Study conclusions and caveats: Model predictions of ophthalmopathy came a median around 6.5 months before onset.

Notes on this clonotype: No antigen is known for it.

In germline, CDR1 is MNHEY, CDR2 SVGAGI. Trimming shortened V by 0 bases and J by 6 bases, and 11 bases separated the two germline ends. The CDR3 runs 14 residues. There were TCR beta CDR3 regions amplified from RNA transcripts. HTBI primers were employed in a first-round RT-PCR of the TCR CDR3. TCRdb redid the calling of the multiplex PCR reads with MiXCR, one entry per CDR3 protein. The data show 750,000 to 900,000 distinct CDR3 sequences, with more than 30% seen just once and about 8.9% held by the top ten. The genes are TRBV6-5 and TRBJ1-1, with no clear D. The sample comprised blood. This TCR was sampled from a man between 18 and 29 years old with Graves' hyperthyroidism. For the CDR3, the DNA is TGTGCCAGCAGTTACTCGGAACCTTACGCTGAAGCTTTCTTT. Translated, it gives CASSYSEPYAEAFF.